These 14 T cell receptor beta chains were sequenced from one sample in a study of T cell repertoires in cytomegalovirus infection. Using its own MiXCR run on the reads, TCRdb lists one record per CDR3 protein. The sample yields 250,000 or so distinct CDR3 sequences, 9% to 15% seen once. Sequenced: PBMCs. Receptors were obtained from a human donor in good health (CMV status not recorded). Some clones in this sample may be carry-over from other donors' samples.

This clonotype showed up many times. This chain uses TRBV6-1 with TRBJ1-2, with 7 positions matching TRBD1. CDR1 and CDR2 from the germline V gene are MNHNS and SASEGT. V shed 5 bases, J shed 3 bases, and the junction held 9 bases outside the gene matches. The CDR3 totals 15 residues. The CDR3 nucleotides read TGTGCCAGCAGTCCGGATTGGACAGGAGACTATGGCTACACCTTC. Protein: CASSPDWTGDYGYTF.

This clonotype showed up many times. The chain is built from TRBV12-3 or TRBV12-4 and TRBJ1-3; D not certain. V gave up 0 bases and J gave up 0 bases, with 6 bases separating them. CDR3 length: 15 residues. The CDR3 DNA reads as TGTGCCAGCAGTTTAGCACGGTACTCTGGAAACACCATATATTTT. Protein product: CASSLARYSGNTIYF.

This clonotype has just a few counts. The rearrangement uses TRBV5-1 and TRBJ1-1; TRBD1 matches 10 bases. Trimming took 0 bases from V and 1 from J; bases not matched to a gene: 3. The CDR3 totals 16 residues. CDR1 and CDR2 from the germline V gene are SGHRS and YFSETQ. The CDR3 region is CASSLAGQGTNTEAFF. CDR3 coding DNA: TGCGCCAGCAGCTTGGCGGGACAGGGGACGAACACTGAAGCTTTCTTT.

The V and J genes are TRBV28 and TRBJ1-5, with D uncertain. The CDR3 contains 16 residues. The germline V and J ends were trimmed by 7 bases and 2 bases, with 18 bases remaining between them. Per the germline V gene, CDR1 is MDHEN and CDR2 is SYDVKM. The CDR3 bases are TGTGCCAGCACCAGAGAGCTCGGATCGGGCAATCAGCCCCAGCATTTT. Its protein product is CASTRELGSGNQPQHF.

Many counts were recorded for this clonotype. The CDR3 DNA is TGTGCCAGCAGCCCAGAAATTGAGCGGGATACGCAGTATTTT. Its protein is CASSPEIERDTQYF. V and J are TRBV5-4 and TRBJ2-3; weak D call: TRBD2 (5 bases). The CDR3 extends over 14 amino acids. Trimming shortened V by 4 bases and J by 6 bases, and 15 bases separated the two germline ends. The germline V gene encodes CDR1 SGHNT and CDR2 YYREEE (reference sequence).

A few counts support this clonotype. This rearrangement joins TRBV7-2 to TRBJ1-1, with 7 bases aligning to TRBD1. Germline assignment: CDR1 SGHTA and CDR2 FQGNSA. The CDR3 runs to 12 residues. Trimming took 4 bases from V and 10 from J; bases not matched to a gene: 6. The DNA of the CDR3 is TGTGCCAGCAGCTACCGACAGGGTGGAGCTTTCTTT. Encoded protein: CASSYRQGGAFF.

The chain combines TRBV11-3 with TRBJ2-5, with D unclear. Germline V gene lookup returns CDR1 SGHNT and CDR2 YENEEA. With 2 bases removed from V and 5 bases from J, the gap between germline ends came to 15 bases. The CDR3 has 15 residues. DNA of the CDR3: TGTGCCAGCAGCTTATCGAACAGTATTGGCGAGACCCAGTACTTC. Protein: CASSLSNSIGETQYF. Combining the CDR3 with reference TRBV11-3 and TRBJ2-5 gives the whole variable domain EAGVVQSPRYKIIEKKQPVAFWCNPISGHNTLYWYLQNLGQGPELLIRYENEEAVDDSQLPKDRFSAERLKGVDSTLKIQPAELGDSAVYLCASSLSNSIGETQYFGPGTRLLVL.

This clonotype turned up a few times. The V gene is TRBV5-4, the J gene TRBJ2-3, with D perhaps TRBD1 or TRBD2 (6 bases each). The length of the CDR3 is 14 residues. Germline CDR1 is SGHNT and CDR2 is YYREEE (reference sequence). V lost 0 bases and J 6 bases, leaving 11 bases between the germline ends. The CDR3 sequence is CASSLEQGGDTQYF. The CDR3 nucleotides are TGTGCCAGCAGCTTGGAACAGGGAGGCGATACGCAGTATTTT.

The V gene is TRBV10-3, the J gene TRBJ2-2, with TRBD1 matching 9 bases. Per the germline V gene, CDR1 is ENHRY and CDR2 is SYGVKD. Trimming took 10 bases from V and 5 from J; bases not matched to a gene: 8. There are 14 residues in the CDR3. DNA of the CDR3: TGTGCCACCCTGACAGGGGGAAGGACCGGGGAGCTGTTTTTT. Its translation is CATLTGGRTGELFF.

This clonotype was detected only a few times. This chain connects TRBV5-5 to TRBJ1-1; D unclear. This CDR3 region has 15 residues. Trimming left V 2 bases short and J 1 base short, with 12 bases between. In germline, CDR1 is SGHKS, CDR2 YYEKEE (reference sequence). CDR3 nucleotide sequence: TGTGCCAGCAGCTTCGCGTTCGGAGAGAACACTGAAGCTTTCTTT. The encoded protein is CASSFAFGENTEAFF.

On this clonotype itself: A much larger clone lies a single base off, so this may be a read error. This chain connects TRBV4-1 to TRBJ2-4; TRBD1 aligns across 10 bases. The CDR3 contains 15 residues. Germline CDR1 reads MGHRA; CDR2 reads YSYEKL. Here the CDR3 reads CASSQERTGGVVKYF. In DNA, the CDR3 is TGTGCCAGCAGCCAAGAGCGGACAGGGGGTGTAGTTAAGTACTTC.

This clonotype was seen only a few times. The chain uses TRBV19 and TRBJ1-5, with 9 nucleotides matching TRBD1. The CDR3 contains 16 residues. Germline V gene data show CDR1 as LNHDA and CDR2 as SQIVND (reference sequence). The ends lost 4 bases at V and 2 bases at J; junction bases unmatched: 6. The CDR3 protein is CASSTSGTGRNQPQHF. In nucleotides, the CDR3 is TGTGCCAGTAGTACCTCCGGGACAGGGCGCAATCAGCCCCAGCATTTT. The variable domain in full, completed from reference TRBV19 and TRBJ1-5, reads DGGITQSPKYLFRKEGQNVTLSCEQNLNHDAMYWYRQDPGQGLRLIYYSQIVNDFQKGDIAEGYSVSREKKESFPLTVTSAQKNPTAFYLCASSTSGTGRNQPQHFGDGTRLSIL.

This clonotype was seen ten or more times. This chain connects TRBV7-2 to TRBJ2-5; D gene uncertain. The germline V and J ends were trimmed by 3 bases and 5 bases, with 10 bases remaining between them. CDR3 size: 13 residues. Germline V gene data show CDR1 as SGHTA and CDR2 as FQGNSA. The CDR3 region is CASSFVAAETQYF. For the CDR3, the DNA is TGTGCCAGCAGCTTTGTGGCAGCGGAGACCCAGTACTTC. The full variable domain, completed using reference TRBV7-2 and TRBJ2-5, is GAGVSQSPSNKVTEKGKDVELRCDPISGHTALYWYRQSLGQGLEFLIYFQGNSAPDKSGLPSDRFSAERTGGSVSTLTIQRTQQEDSAVYLCASSFVAAETQYFGPGTRLLVL.

This clonotype showed up just a few times. For the CDR3, the DNA is TGCAGTGCTAGAGAGGTGTGGGAGGAGAACACTGAAGCTTTCTTT. As protein: CSAREVWEENTEAFF. V and J are TRBV20-1 and TRBJ1-1, with D unclear. Deletions cut 0 bases from V and 1 base from J, with 12 bases between. This CDR3 has 15 amino acids. Germline CDR1 DFQATT, CDR2 SNEGSKA (reference sequence).